This T cell receptor (beta chain) comes out of a study of patients and donors after allogeneic stem cell transplantation. Sample share makes this clonotype medium-sized. The CDR3 loop spans 13 amino acids. The germline V gene has CDR1 MNHEY and CDR2 SVGAGI. Trimming took off 4 bases at V and 1 base at J, with 7 bases between the two ends. TCRdb re-called the RT-PCR reads with MiXCR, one entry per CDR3 protein. The repertoire holds 2,500 to 3,000 distinct CDR3 sequences, under 5.5% seen once, with less than 15% in the top ten. Sequencing input: blood, either unsorted or a sorted T cell fraction (not recorded which). The chain recombines TRBV6-5 with TRBJ1-1, with D perhaps TRBD1 (6 bases). This TCR was recovered from a human donor who was either an allogeneic HSCT recipient or a stem cell or donor lymphocyte infusion donor (not recorded which). It is not recorded whose cells these are; they may come from a transplant donor. CDR3 coding DNA: TGTGCCAGCAGTTGGACAGCGAACACTGAAGCTTTCTTT. Translating gives CASSWTANTEAFF.